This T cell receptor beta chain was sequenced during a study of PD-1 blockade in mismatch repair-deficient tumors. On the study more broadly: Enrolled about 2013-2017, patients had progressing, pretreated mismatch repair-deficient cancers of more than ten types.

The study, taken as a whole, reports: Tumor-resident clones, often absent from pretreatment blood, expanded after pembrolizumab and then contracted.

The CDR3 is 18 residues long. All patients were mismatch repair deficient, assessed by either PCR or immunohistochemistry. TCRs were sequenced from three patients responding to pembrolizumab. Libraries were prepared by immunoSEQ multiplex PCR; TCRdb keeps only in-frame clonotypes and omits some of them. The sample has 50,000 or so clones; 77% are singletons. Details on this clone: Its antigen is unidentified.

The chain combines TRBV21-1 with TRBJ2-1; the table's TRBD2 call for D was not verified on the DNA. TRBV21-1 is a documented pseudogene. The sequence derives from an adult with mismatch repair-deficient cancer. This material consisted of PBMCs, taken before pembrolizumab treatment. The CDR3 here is CASSKGVTSGTSYNEQFF. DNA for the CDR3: TGTGCCAGCAGCAAAGGGGTGACTAGCGGGACCTCCTACAATGAGCAGTTCTTC.